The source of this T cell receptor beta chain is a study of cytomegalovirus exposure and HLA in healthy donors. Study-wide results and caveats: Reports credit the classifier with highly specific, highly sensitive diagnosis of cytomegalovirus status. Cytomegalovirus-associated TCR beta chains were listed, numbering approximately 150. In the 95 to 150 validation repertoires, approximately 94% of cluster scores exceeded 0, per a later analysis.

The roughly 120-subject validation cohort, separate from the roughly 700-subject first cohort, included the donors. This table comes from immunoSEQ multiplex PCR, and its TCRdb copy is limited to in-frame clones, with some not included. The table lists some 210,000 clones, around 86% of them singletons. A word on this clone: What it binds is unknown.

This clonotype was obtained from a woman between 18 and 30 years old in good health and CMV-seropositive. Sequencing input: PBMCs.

The CDR3 DNA follows: TGTGCCAGTAGAAGGACAGGGAACGTCCTCTATGGCTACACCTTC. This translates into CASRRTGNVLYGYTF. The chain carries TRBV19 and TRBJ1-2; 8 bases align to TRBD1. The germline gives CDR1 LNHDA, CDR2 SQIVND (reference sequence). This CDR3 region has 15 residues. After removal of 6 bases from V and 4 bases from J, the junction contained 10 bases not matched to a gene.